This T cell receptor (beta chain) originates from a study of human T cells and chemical hapten exposure. Overall study: The sensitizer, 2% DPC, was used on around 2 cm by around 2 cm of upper inner arm skin. Study-wide findings and caveats: Among expanded TCRs, significantly more large CDR3 similarity clusters formed than among controls.

Methods used by the authors: There were a median of approximately 88,000 TCRs per sample, with a range from roughly 23,224 to 750,000. Via MiXCR, TCRdb re-called the RACE reads, giving one row per CDR3 protein. In this record, the V and J calls reflect TCRdb's handling and not the investigators' own analysis. The sample holds 330,000 or so distinct CDR3 sequences, roughly 6.3% seen once. Of note for this clonotype: Its specificity is not known.

Time point in this sample: patch test 2, 6 weeks after DPC sensitization. Treatment defined: therapeutic diphenylcyclopropenone sensitization with weekly scalp DPC. Total RNA extraction was carried out from unfractionated whole blood. The germline V and J ends were trimmed by 2 bases and 0 bases, with 12 bases remaining between them. This CDR3 is 16 amino acids long. Germline V gives CDR1 SGHRS, CDR2 YFSETQ. This receptor was obtained from a woman aged 18-35 years with alopecia areata. Some clones in this sample may be carry-over from other donors' samples. The chain recombines TRBV5-1 with TRBJ1-3, with D perhaps matching TRBD1 (6 bases). The source was whole blood, collected in connection with sensitization to the hapten diphenylcyclopropenone (DPC). The CDR3 here is CASSLEGGSSGNTIYF. In DNA, the CDR3 is TGCGCCAGCAGCTTAGAGGGGGGCTCCTCTGGAAACACCATATATTTT.